This TCR beta chain originates from a study of beta chain features in type 1 diabetes. Study-level background: In all, roughly 98,000,000 sorted cells from all samples were analyzed.

The CDR3 totals 11 residues. Germline values: CDR1 SGHRS, CDR2 YFSETQ. The germline V and J ends were trimmed by 4 bases and 6 bases, with 6 bases remaining between them. Stem cell-like memory, regulatory, central memory and naive CD4+ cells were sorted via CD45RO/CCR7/CD25/CD127/CD95/CD27. Of the isolated RNA, all was reverse transcribed, and so the sequenced material was expressed TCRB transcripts. Measured with immunoSEQ multiplex PCR; TCRdb has only the in-frame clones, and not every one. This sample has hundreds of thousands of clones, with 30% found just once. The receptor was derived from a man younger than 35 in good health. The specimen was naive CD4+ T cells from blood. V is TRBV5-1 and J is TRBJ2-3; D call uncertain. The CDR3 protein is CASSIVDTQYF. The CDR3 DNA is TGCGCCAGCAGCATTGTTGATACGCAGTATTTT.